The 2 T cell receptor beta chains in this list originate from one sample, sequenced in a study of blood T cell repertoires in COVID-19. Produced via immunoSEQ multiplex PCR; TCRdb's table is partial and in-frame only. The sample comprises some 220,000 clones, roughly 85% of which are singletons, and 2.4% rests with the top ten. Sequenced input: peripheral blood. The receptor source for this set is an older woman with COVID-19, enrolled during active disease.

V and J are TRBV7-2 and TRBJ2-1; maybe TRBD1 (6 bases). Germline lookup yields CDR1 SGHTA and CDR2 FQGNSA. The CDR3 extends over 18 amino acids. V was clipped by 2 bases and J by 0 bases, with 17 bases between them. As DNA, the CDR3 is TGTGCCAGCAGCTTAAGGGGGTCCAGCGCTAGCTCCTACAATGAGCAGTTCTTC. Translating it yields CASSLRGSSASSYNEQFF.

The genes are TRBV7-2 and TRBJ1-4; D might be TRBD1 (6 bases). Trimming left V 0 bases short and J 7 bases short, with 15 bases between. Germline V gene sequence: CDR1 SGHTA, CDR2 FQGNSA. This CDR3 has 16 amino acids. CDR3 loop: CASSLAHGGRSEKLFF. As DNA, the CDR3 is TGTGCCAGCAGCTTAGCCCACGGGGGGCGTAGTGAAAAACTGTTTTTT.